A single sample is the source of the 20 T cell receptor beta chains below, sequenced in a study of identical twins (dated by TCRdb to the mid-2010s). Library generation was performed with 5' RACE. Instrument used: Illumina HiSeq 2000. Using fastp at Q25 and MiXCR, TCRdb reprocessed the public reads and kept productive beta chains. All rows with the same CDR3 protein become a single entry with the most common DNA and genes. In this sample the table shows a few hundred thousand distinct CDR3 sequences, approximately 8.7% of which occur a single time. About 8.1% of the sample is in the top ten clones. The specimen was naive T cells sorted from blood. Interpreted using the paper, the cell subset or site label stands for: cells isolated with a human naive T-cell isolation kit. These receptors were collected from a woman aged 45-60 years in good health.

The rearrangement links TRBV10-1 to TRBJ2-7; 12 bases are shared with TRBD1. V gave up 7 bases and J gave up 2 bases; unmatched junction bases: 6. CDR1 is WNHNN, CDR2 SYGVQD, per germline (reference sequence). CDR3 length: 15 amino acids. CDR3 nucleotides: TGCGCCAGCATCCCCGGGACAGGGGGCCCCTACGAGCAGTACTTC. Residues: CASIPGTGGPYEQYF.

The gene calls are TRBV5-6 and TRBJ1-4, with 8 bases identical to TRBD1. Per germline, CDR1 SGHDT and CDR2 YYEEEE. V trimming: 4 bases; J trimming: 8 bases; junction bases outside the gene matches: 10. The CDR3 loop spans 15 amino acids. The CDR3 region has the DNA TGTGCCAGCAGCCTAGGACAGGGCGGAGGGGAAAAACTGTTTTTT. This sequence encodes CASSLGQGGGEKLFF.

This clonotype was counted only a few times. The CDR3: CASSQTGVPVGYTF. The CDR3 nucleotides read TGTGCCAGCAGTCAAACAGGGGTTCCGGTTGGCTACACCTTC. The rearrangement links TRBV5-5 to TRBJ1-2, with 7 bases identical to TRBD1. The CDR3 has 14 residues. Per germline, CDR1 SGHKS and CDR2 YYEKEE (reference sequence). J lost 7 bases, V lost 5 bases, and 11 bases had no gene match.

J is TRBJ2-2 and V is TRBV29-1; D is uncertain. The CDR3 consists of 13 residues. V lost 5 bases to trimming and J lost 0 bases, with 7 bases between them. Germline CDR1 SQVTM, CDR2 ANQGSEA. This CDR3 is CSVSRTNTGELFF. The CDR3 DNA follows: TGCAGCGTTAGCCGAACGAACACCGGGGAGCTGTTTTTT.

At least ten counts were recorded for this clonotype. The chain couples TRBV20-1 to TRBJ1-1; D is ambiguous. CDR3 size: 14 residues. V was shortened by 5 bases and J by 1 base, with 14 bases between the two germline ends. Germline CDR1 is DFQATT and CDR2 is SNEGSKA (reference sequence). CDR3 DNA sequence: TGCAGTGCTTTTTTCCGACGGAAGAACACTGAAGCTTTCTTT. Translated: CSAFFRRKNTEAFF.

This clonotype has a count of ten or more. The chain couples TRBV24-1 to TRBJ1-5; TRBD1 is a possible D gene (5 bases). Germline V gene data show CDR1 as KGHDR and CDR2 as SFDVKD. CDR3 length: 13 amino acids. Trimming pared 4 bases from V and 7 bases from J, leaving 10 bases between. The CDR3 here is CATSDRAGQPQHF. In nucleotides, the CDR3 is TGTGCCACCAGTGACAGGGCTGGACAGCCCCAGCATTTT.

At least ten counts were recorded for this clonotype. The CDR3 sequence is CSASGGVIYGYTF. CDR3 DNA: TGCAGTGCTAGCGGGGGCGTCATCTATGGCTACACCTTC. The chain joins TRBV20-1 to TRBJ1-2; D perhaps matches TRBD1 (6 bases). Germline V lookup: CDR1 DFQATT, CDR2 SNEGSKA (reference sequence). This CDR3 is built from 13 residues. Trimming took off 3 bases at V and 4 bases at J, with 12 bases between the two ends.

This sequence joins TRBV4-1 and TRBJ2-5, with 11 bases that match TRBD2. This CDR3 has 16 residues. CDR1 is MGHRA, CDR2 YSYEKL, per germline. After removal of 3 bases from V and 5 bases from J, the junction contained 8 bases not matched to a gene. CDR3 amino acids: CASSQDATSGSETQYF. CDR3 DNA sequence: TGCGCCAGCAGCCAGGATGCCACTAGCGGGAGTGAGACCCAGTACTTC.

The genes are TRBV2 and TRBJ2-3, with a possible D match to TRBD2 (5 bases). The CDR3 totals 15 residues. The germline V and J ends were trimmed by 0 bases and 0 bases, with 7 bases remaining between them. Germline V gene sequence: CDR1 SNHLY, CDR2 FYNNEI. The CDR3 loop reads CASSEAPGSTDTQYF. CDR3 sequence (DNA): TGTGCCAGCAGTGAAGCTCCGGGGAGCACAGATACGCAGTATTTT.

The chain couples TRBV10-3 to TRBJ2-3; D might be TRBD2 (5 bases). The ends were cut back, 3 bases at V and 1 base at J, with 20 bases in the middle. The CDR3 consists of 18 residues. Germline values: CDR1 ENHRY, CDR2 SYGVKD. This CDR3 reads CAISDLPPGNTRTDTQYF. Here the CDR3 DNA reads TGTGCCATCAGTGACCTCCCCCCCGGGAATACGCGCACAGATACGCAGTATTTT.

This clonotype showed up just a few times. J is TRBJ2-7 and V is TRBV29-1, with D maybe TRBD1 (5 bases). The CDR3 contains 13 residues. Trimming removed 4 bases from V and 6 bases from J, with 16 bases in between. Germline-derived CDR1 and CDR2 are SQVTM and ANQGSEA. This CDR3 is CSVGANDRTEQYV. The CDR3 nucleotides are TGCAGCGTTGGCGCCAACGACAGAACCGAGCAGTACGTC.

The table lists this clonotype with a few counts. The V and J genes are TRBV5-1 and TRBJ2-7; 9 bases are shared with TRBD2. Unmatched junction bases numbered 9, after V lost 0 bases and J lost 2 bases. Germline V gene sequence: CDR1 SGHRS, CDR2 YFSETQ. This CDR3 spans 17 amino acids. The CDR3 is CASSLATNLAGPYEQYF. The CDR3 coding sequence is TGCGCCAGCAGCTTGGCCACTAATCTAGCGGGGCCCTACGAGCAGTACTTC.

This clonotype has at least ten counts. The chain uses TRBV5-1 and TRBJ2-7; 7 bases fit TRBD1. The CDR3 spans 15 residues. Germline lookup yields CDR1 SGHRS and CDR2 YFSETQ. The V segment lost 3 bases and the J segment 1 base; nucleotides outside the gene matches: 7. Here the CDR3 DNA reads TGCGCCAGCAGCTACACAGGGGAGAGTTCCTACGAGCAGTACTTC. Protein: CASSYTGESSYEQYF.

This clonotype was seen ten or more times. The chain carries TRBV20-1 and TRBJ2-7; D not resolved. Germline-derived CDR1 and CDR2 are DFQATT and SNEGSKA (reference sequence). V lost 0 bases, J lost 1 base, and 10 bases lay in between. The CDR3 extends over 14 amino acids. CDR3 sequence reads: CSARDLTSSYEQYF. CDR3 in DNA: TGCAGTGCTAGAGATCTCACCTCGTCCTACGAGCAGTACTTC.

This clonotype was seen ten or more times. The CDR3 protein is CATSRERSTGELFF. As DNA, the CDR3 is TGTGCCACCTCCCGGGAGCGGAGCACCGGGGAGCTGTTTTTT. The chain joins TRBV15 to TRBJ2-2; possible D gene TRBD2, 6 bases. The CDR3 sequence is 14 residues long. Germline assignment: CDR1 LNHNV and CDR2 YYDKDF (reference sequence). V was shortened by 8 bases and J by 4 bases, with 14 bases between the two germline ends.

The chain couples TRBV5-1 to TRBJ1-2; no reliable D call. The CDR3 is 14 residues long. Trimming removed 0 bases at V and 4 bases at J, with 10 bases between. The germline gives CDR1 SGHRS, CDR2 YFSETQ. The CDR3 region is CASSLAGDLYGYTF. For the CDR3, the DNA is TGCGCCAGCAGCTTGGCGGGCGACCTCTATGGCTACACCTTC.

This clonotype has only a few counts. J is TRBJ1-5 and V is TRBV12-3 or TRBV12-4; 9 positions match TRBD1. J gave up 0 bases and V 5 bases, and 8 bases lay outside the gene matches. The CDR3 is made up of 17 amino acids. CDR3 DNA sequence: TGTGCCAGCAGTCCGGGACAGGGCCGGCATAGCAATCAGCCCCAGCATTTT. Protein: CASSPGQGRHSNQPQHF.

The rearrangement joins TRBV7-9 to TRBJ2-3; D is ambiguous. Per the germline V gene, CDR1 is SEHNR and CDR2 is FQNEAQ (reference sequence). V lost 2 bases and J 2 bases, leaving 8 bases between the germline ends. This CDR3 comprises 14 residues. CDR3: CASSLSQYTDTQYF. DNA for the CDR3: TGTGCCAGCAGCTTAAGCCAGTACACAGATACGCAGTATTTT.

This clonotype was detected many times. V and J are TRBV5-1 and TRBJ2-1; possibly TRBD2 for D (5 bases). The CDR3 extends over 16 amino acids. Trimming removed 0 bases at V and 0 bases at J, with 10 bases between. Germline V gene data show CDR1 as SGHRS and CDR2 as YFSETQ. As DNA, the CDR3 is TGCGCCAGCAGCTTGGACGAGCGGAACTCCTACAATGAGCAGTTCTTC. It translates to CASSLDERNSYNEQFF. The full variable domain, in which reference TRBV5-1 and TRBJ2-1 provide the parts outside the CDR3, is KAGVTQTPRYLIKTRGQQVTLSCSPISGHRSVSWYQQTPGQGLQFLFEYFSETQRNKGNFPGRFSGRQFSNSRSEMNVSTLELGDSALYLCASSLDERNSYNEQFFGPGTRLTVL.

This clonotype was picked up a small number of times. The chain recombines TRBV10-3 with TRBJ2-3; D uncertain. V was trimmed by 2 bases and J by 1 base, leaving 19 bases between them. CDR3 length: 18 residues. Germline V gives CDR1 ENHRY, CDR2 SYGVKD. The CDR3 nucleotides are TGTGCCATCAGTGAGAGATCTTCCCGAGACGCCCGCACAGATACGCAGTATTTT. As protein: CAISERSSRDARTDTQYF.